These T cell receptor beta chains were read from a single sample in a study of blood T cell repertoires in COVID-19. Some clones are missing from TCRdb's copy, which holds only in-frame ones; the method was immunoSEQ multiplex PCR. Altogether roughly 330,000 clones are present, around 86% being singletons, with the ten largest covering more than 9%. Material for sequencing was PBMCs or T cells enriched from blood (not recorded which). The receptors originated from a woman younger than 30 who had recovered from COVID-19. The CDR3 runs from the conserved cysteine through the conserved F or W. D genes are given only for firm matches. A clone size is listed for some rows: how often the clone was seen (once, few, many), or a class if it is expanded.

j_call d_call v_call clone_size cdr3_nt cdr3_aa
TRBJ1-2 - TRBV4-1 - TGCGCCAGCAGCCCCACGATACAGGTGCGATATGGCTACACCTTC CASSPTIQVRYGYTF
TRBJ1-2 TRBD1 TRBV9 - TGTGCCAGCAGCGGAGGGACAGGACGGGATGGCTACACCTTC CASSGGTGRDGYTF
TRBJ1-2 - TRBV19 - TGTGCCGATAAGAGCTATGGCTACACCTTC CADKSYGYTF
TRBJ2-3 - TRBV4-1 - TGCGCCAGCAGCCAAGGAACGATATCGCAAGGAGCCACAGATACGCAGTATTTT CASSQGTISQGATDTQYF
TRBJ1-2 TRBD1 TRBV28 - TGTGCCAGCAGTTCTACAATACGTGGACAGGGGAAAGGCTACACCTTC CASSSTIRGQGKGYTF
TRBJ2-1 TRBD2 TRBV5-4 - TGTGCCAGCAGCTTGACTAGCGGCTACAATGAGCAGTTCTTC CASSLTSGYNEQFF
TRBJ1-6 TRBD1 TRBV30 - TGTGCTTCGTTACAGGGGGGAACATCACCCCTCCACTTT CASLQGGTSPLHF
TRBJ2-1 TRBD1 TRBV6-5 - TGTGCCACTAACCCGGGACAGGGCGGCCATGAGCAGTTCTTC CATNPGQGGHEQFF
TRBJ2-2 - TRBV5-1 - TGCGCCAGCAGCTCGGACACAGGGCCCTCCACCGGGGAGCTGTTTTTT CASSSDTGPSTGELFF
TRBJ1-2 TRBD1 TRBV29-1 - TGCAGCGTTGCCGGGACAGGGACTTTAGGCTACACCTTC CSVAGTGTLGYTF
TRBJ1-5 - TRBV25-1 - TGTGCCAGCAGTGAAGCAGGGAATAGCAATCAGCCCCAGCATTTT CASSEAGNSNQPQHF
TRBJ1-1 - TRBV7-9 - TGTGCCAGCAGCCCAACAATCGGAGGGACGAACACTGAAGCTTTCTTT CASSPTIGGTNTEAFF
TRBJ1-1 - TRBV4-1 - TGCGCCAGCAGCCTTACTGGGGGGGGCACTGAAGCTTTCTTT CASSLTGGGTEAFF
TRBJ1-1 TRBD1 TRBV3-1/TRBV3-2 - TGTGCCAGCAGCCAAGTCAGGGGGCGAGCCACTCCGAGGACTGAAGCTTTCTTT CASSQVRGRATPRTEAFF
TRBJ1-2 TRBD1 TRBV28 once TGTGCCAGCACCTCGGGACAGGTCAGTGGCTACACCTTC CASTSGQVSGYTF
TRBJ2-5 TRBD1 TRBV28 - TGTGCCAGCACGACAGGGGGTCACGAGACCCAGTACTTC CASTTGGHETQYF
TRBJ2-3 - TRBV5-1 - TGCGCCAGCAGCTTGGAGAGATCCACAGATACGCAGTATTTT CASSLERSTDTQYF
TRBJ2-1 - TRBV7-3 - TGTGCCAGCAGCTTAAGTCAGTACAATGAGCAGTTCTTC CASSLSQYNEQFF
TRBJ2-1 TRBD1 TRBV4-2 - TGTGCCAGCAGCCCGGCCGGGACAGGGGTTTACAATGAGCAGTTCTTC CASSPAGTGVYNEQFF
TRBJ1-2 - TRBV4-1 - TGCGCCAGCAGCCAAGTCGCCGGGCCGCGGGAAGGCTACACCTTC CASSQVAGPREGYTF
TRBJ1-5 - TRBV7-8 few TGTGCCAGCAGCCCGGGCGGGGGGCACAGCAATCAGCCCCAGCATTTT CASSPGGGHSNQPQHF
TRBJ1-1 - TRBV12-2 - TGTGCAAGTCGCACAGAGGGGGATTCAAACGCCGGGGACACTGAAGCTTTCTTT CASRTEGDSNAGDTEAFF